These 12 T cell receptor beta chains share one sample of origin, sequenced in a study of T cells in Graves' hyperthyroidism and ophthalmopathy. Researchers amplified the TCR beta CDR3 regions from RNA transcripts. HTBI primers drove first-round RT-PCR of the TCR CDR3. A single record per CDR3 protein comes from TCRdb applying MiXCR to the multiplex PCR reads. The data show some 770,000 distinct CDR3 sequences, 15% to 20% seen once. Input material: blood. These receptors were collected from a man in his late teens or twenties with Graves' hyperthyroidism.

This clonotype occurred a few times. V usage is TRBV6-5 and J usage is TRBJ2-1; weak D call: TRBD2 (5 bases). V lost 1 base to trimming and J lost 6 bases, with 7 bases between them. The V gene's germline CDR1 is MNHEY and CDR2 SVGAGI. This CDR3 region has 13 residues. For the CDR3, the DNA is TGTGCCAGCAGTTACTTTGGAGGCAATGAGCAGTTCTTC. It is translated as CASSYFGGNEQFF.

The J gene is TRBJ2-1, the V gene TRBV9; 9 nucleotides line up with TRBD2. Per the germline V gene, CDR1 is SGDLS and CDR2 is YYNGEE. The ends lost 2 bases at V and 5 bases at J; junction bases unmatched: 5. This CDR3 has 15 amino acids. The CDR3 DNA follows: TGTGCCAGCAGCGTTTTAGCGGGAGCGGACAATGAGCAGTTCTTC. Its protein product is CASSVLAGADNEQFF.

V is TRBV7-2 and J is TRBJ2-5; D might be TRBD2 (6 bases). V lost 6 bases and J 4 bases, leaving 24 bases between the germline ends. The CDR3 consists of 17 residues. Germline V gene sequence: CDR1 SGHTA, CDR2 FQGNSA. In DNA, the CDR3 is TGTGCCAGCAGGCACCTCCCGGCGGGACCGATTCGAGAGACCCAGTACTTC. Its protein is CASRHLPAGPIRETQYF.

This clonotype was picked up many times. The chain recombines TRBV7-2 with TRBJ2-3, with D hard to call. Deletions cut 4 bases from V and 4 bases from J, with 21 bases between. CDR1 is SGHTA, CDR2 FQGNSA, per germline. CDR3 size: 17 residues. The CDR3 region has the DNA TGTGCCAGCAGCTCGCCAGCGACCGACCTTTGGGCAGATACGCAGTATTTT. It yields the protein CASSSPATDLWADTQYF.

This clonotype was found a few times. The V call is TRBV25-1, the J call TRBJ2-5; D might be TRBD1 (6 bases). Trimming cost V 11 bases and J 5 bases, with 18 bases left between them. This CDR3 comprises 13 residues. Germline V gene lookup returns CDR1 MGHDK and CDR2 SYGVNS. The CDR3 DNA sequence: TGTGCCGTGTGGGCAGGGGCTGGGGAGACCCAGTACTTC. This sequence encodes CAVWAGAGETQYF.

Many counts were recorded for this clonotype. V gene TRBV6-1 combines with J gene TRBJ2-7, with 8 bases aligning to TRBD1. Unmatched junction bases numbered 12, after V lost 5 bases and J lost 9 bases. Germline V gene lookup returns CDR1 MNHNS and CDR2 SASEGT. This CDR3 spans 14 amino acids. The CDR3 nucleotides read TGTGCCAGCAGTCCTGGACAGGGAGCTACGAGGCAGTACTTC. Translation gives CASSPGQGATRQYF.

This clonotype was found a few times. The rearrangement links TRBV19 to TRBJ2-1, with D perhaps TRBD1 or TRBD2 (5 bases each). The V end lost 8 bases, the J end lost 0 bases, and 14 bases lay between the germline ends. CDR3 length: 15 amino acids. Germline V lookup: CDR1 LNHDA, CDR2 SQIVND (reference sequence). The CDR3 bases are TGTGCCAGTCAACTTGGGGCGGGCTCCTACAATGAGCAGTTCTTC. Protein product: CASQLGAGSYNEQFF.

This sequence joins TRBV7-9 and TRBJ2-7, with 7 bases identical to TRBD2. The CDR3 has 16 residues. Germline-derived CDR1 and CDR2 are SEHNR and FQNEAQ (reference sequence). V lost 5 bases and J lost 6; bases outside the gene matches: 16. In nucleotides, the CDR3 is TGTGCCAGCAGCCTGTTAAAACAGTTTGGGGGGGGCGAGCAGTACTTC. This translates into CASSLLKQFGGGEQYF.

This chain links TRBV18 with TRBJ2-1, with 7 bases that match TRBD2. V lost 3 bases to trimming and J lost 2 bases; unmatched junction nucleotides: 13. This CDR3 has 18 residues. Germline CDR1 reads KGHSH; CDR2 reads LQKENI. CDR3 region: CASSPRLAGVCPYNEQFF. The CDR3 DNA sequence: TGTGCCAGCTCACCGAGACTTGCGGGAGTTTGCCCCTACAATGAGCAGTTCTTC.

The chain joins TRBV28 to TRBJ2-2, with 8 bases identical to TRBD1. The CDR3 sequence is 16 residues long. The germline gives CDR1 MDHEN, CDR2 SYDVKM. The trim removed 1 base at V and 3 bases at J, leaving 4 bases unmatched. The CDR3 spells CASSLYRGFDTGELFF. In DNA, the CDR3 is TGTGCCAGCAGTTTATACAGGGGGTTTGACACCGGGGAGCTGTTTTTT.

This clonotype came up a few times. V usage is TRBV28 and J usage is TRBJ2-1; 9 nucleotides align to TRBD2. Per germline, CDR1 MDHEN and CDR2 SYDVKM. Trimming removed 7 bases from V and 6 bases from J; junction bases left unmatched: 10. CDR3 length: 15 amino acids. For the CDR3, the DNA is TGTGCCAGCAATACCTGGTCTAGCGGGATCAATGAGCAGTTCTTC. Translating gives CASNTWSSGINEQFF.

This clonotype appeared a few times. This chain joins TRBV19 and TRBJ1-1, with 9 bases aligning to TRBD1. The CDR3 is 15 residues long. Germline CDR1 is LNHDA and CDR2 is SQIVND (reference sequence). V was clipped by 5 bases and J by 1 base; unmatched bases: 5. CDR3 amino acids: CASSSDRGTNTEAFF. In DNA, the CDR3 is TGTGCCAGTAGTTCGGACAGGGGAACGAACACTGAAGCTTTCTTT.